Listed below are T cell receptor delta chains from one sample, sequenced in a study of Vδ1+ human thymocytes. TCRdb reanalyzed the multiplex PCR reads using CATT. Among 45,000 to 60,000 delta-chain clones, about 15% were seen once, and the ten largest hold approximately 0.4%. Material for sequencing was Vdelta1+ gamma-delta thymocytes from the thymus. The receptors here all came from a girl under two years old who had congenital heart surgery. Each CDR3 is given with its conserved first and last residue. D genes are given only for firm matches. Expanded clones are given a class, and other clones once, few, many or no size at all.

clone_size: NA
v_call: TRDV1
d_call: NA
j_call: TRDJ1
cdr3_aa: CALGDHLPNLDTDKLIF
cdr3_nt: TGTGCTCTTGGGGACCATCTTCCCAATCTCGACACCGATAAACTCATCTTT

clone_size: NA
v_call: TRDV1
d_call: TRDD3
j_call: TRDJ1
cdr3_aa: CALGECLPYWGMRRGTDKHIF
cdr3_nt: TGTGCTCTTGGGGAGTGCCTTCCTTACTGGGGGATGCGACGAGGCACCGATAAACACATCTTT

clone_size: few
v_call: TRDV1
d_call: TRDD3
j_call: TRDJ1
cdr3_aa: CALGKSLGDTRTPTNYTDKLIF
cdr3_nt: TGTGCTCTTGGGAAGTCCTTGGGGGATACGCGGACCCCAACTAATTACACCGATAAACTCATCTTT

clone_size: NA
v_call: TRDV2
d_call: NA
j_call: TRDJ1
cdr3_aa: CACDTGFFHDNTDKLIF
cdr3_nt: TGTGCCTGTGACACAGGGTTTTTCCACGATAACACCGATAAACTCATCTTT

clone_size: NA
v_call: TRDV1
d_call: TRDD3
j_call: TRDJ1
cdr3_aa: CALGGYTALNWGIRYTDKLIF
cdr3_nt: TGTGCTCTTGGGGGGTACACAGCCTTGAACTGGGGGATCCGCTACACCGATAAACTCATCTTT

clone_size: few
v_call: TRDV1
d_call: NA
j_call: TRDJ1
cdr3_aa: CALGETAPDKLIF
cdr3_nt: TGTGCTCTTGGGGAAACAGCTCCCGATAAACTCATCTTT

clone_size: NA
v_call: TRDV1
d_call: NA
j_call: TRDJ1
cdr3_aa: CALGELAIYTDKLIF
cdr3_nt: TGTGCTCTTGGGGAACTTGCTATCTACACCGATAAACTCATCTTT

clone_size: NA
v_call: TRDV1
d_call: NA
j_call: TRDJ1
cdr3_aa: CALGDPLRGRSDELIF
cdr3_nt: TGTGCTCTTGGGGACCCTCTAAGAGGGAGGAGCGATGAACTCATCTTT

clone_size: NA
v_call: TRDV1
d_call: TRDD3
j_call: TRDJ1
cdr3_aa: CALGERSTTWGMYTDKLIF
cdr3_nt: TGTGCTCTTGGGGAACGATCGACGACCTGGGGGATGTACACCGATAAACTCATCTTT

clone_size: NA
v_call: TRDV1
d_call: TRDD3
j_call: TRDJ1
cdr3_aa: CALGELWPRTGGYPYTDKLIF
cdr3_nt: TGTGCTCTTGGGGAACTATGGCCCCGTACTGGGGGATACCCGTACACCGATAAACTCATCTTT

clone_size: NA
v_call: TRDV1
d_call: TRDD3
j_call: TRDJ1
cdr3_aa: CALGRGPGGPLLTDKLIF
cdr3_nt: TGTGCTCTTGGGAGAGGCCCTGGGGGCCCTCTTCTCACCGATAAACTCATCTTT

clone_size: NA
v_call: TRDV1
d_call: TRDD2
j_call: TRDJ1
cdr3_aa: CALGEPPPSYAYKLIF
cdr3_nt: TGTGCTCTTGGGGAACCCCCCCCTTCCTACGCCTACAAACTCATCTTT

clone_size: NA
v_call: TRDV1
d_call: TRDD3
j_call: TRDJ1
cdr3_aa: CALGANQNAYVHWGFTRYADKLIF
cdr3_nt: TGTGCTCTTGGGGCGAATCAAAACGCCTACGTTCACTGGGGATTCACACGGTACGCCGATAAACTCATCTTT

clone_size: NA
v_call: TRDV1
d_call: NA
j_call: TRDJ1
cdr3_aa: CALGEGWKASLGIHTDKLIF
cdr3_nt: TGTGCTCTTGGGGAAGGTTGGAAAGCCTCCCTGGGGATCCACACCGATAAACTCATCTTT

clone_size: NA
v_call: TRDV1
d_call: NA
j_call: TRDJ1
cdr3_aa: CALGGMTDKLIF
cdr3_nt: TGTGCTCTTGGGGGTATGACCGATAAACTCATCTTT

clone_size: few
v_call: TRDV1
d_call: TRDD3
j_call: TRDJ1
cdr3_aa: CALGELSPILGDTLRYTDKLIF
cdr3_nt: TGTGCTCTTGGGGAACTCTCCCCTATACTGGGGGATACACTTCGGTACACCGATAAACTCATCTTT

clone_size: few
v_call: TRDV1
d_call: TRDD3
j_call: TRDJ1
cdr3_aa: CALGELQRLGDLSPKRYPSYTDKLIF
cdr3_nt: TGTGCTCTTGGGGAACTGCAGAGGCTGGGGGATTTGTCCCCCAAACGATACCCCTCCTACACCGATAAACTCATCTTT

clone_size: few
v_call: TRDV1
d_call: TRDD3
j_call: TRDJ1
cdr3_aa: CALGEPLVPTGGDLYGGYLGVYTDKLIF
cdr3_nt: TGTGCTCTTGGGGAACCCTTAGTTCCCACTGGGGGGGATCTGTATGGGGGATACCTCGGGGTGTACACCGATAAACTCATCTTT

clone_size: once
v_call: TRDV1
d_call: TRDD3
j_call: TRDJ1
cdr3_aa: CALGELPRNRGDLRVDKLIF
cdr3_nt: TGTGCTCTTGGGGAACTTCCACGCAACCGGGGGGATCTTAGGGTCGATAAACTCATCTTT

clone_size: NA
v_call: TRDV1
d_call: TRDD3
j_call: TRDJ1
cdr3_aa: CALSVPTDVVWGSTDKLIF
cdr3_nt: TGTGCTCTCTCCGTCCCGACTGATGTGGTCTGGGGGAGTACCGATAAACTCATCTTT

clone_size: few
v_call: TRDV1
d_call: NA
j_call: TRDJ1
cdr3_aa: CALGKGDSALFKYTDKLIF
cdr3_nt: TGTGCTCTTGGGAAAGGGGATTCGGCTCTCTTTAAGTACACCGATAAACTCATCTTT

clone_size: few
v_call: TRDV2
d_call: TRDD3
j_call: TRDJ1
cdr3_aa: CACDASIPLFYWGILKLIF
cdr3_nt: TGTGCCTGTGACGCTTCAATTCCCCTTTTCTACTGGGGGATTCTTAAACTCATCTTT

clone_size: NA
v_call: TRDV1
d_call: NA
j_call: TRDJ1
cdr3_aa: CALGEKSHQQPGRGPYTDKLIF
cdr3_nt: TGTGCTCTTGGGGAAAAATCACATCAGCAACCAGGCAGGGGTCCGTACACCGATAAACTCATCTTT

clone_size: NA
v_call: TRDV1
d_call: TRDD3
j_call: TRDJ1
cdr3_aa: CALGENCGTGGDTDKLIF
cdr3_nt: TGTGCTCTTGGGGAAAATTGTGGTACTGGGGGAGACACCGATAAACTCATCTTT

clone_size: few
v_call: TRDV1
d_call: TRDD3
j_call: TRDJ1
cdr3_aa: CALGPPLQWVLGDTRIQFRQYTDKLIF
cdr3_nt: TGTGCTCTTGGGCCCCCCCTTCAATGGGTCCTCGGGGATACGCGTATCCAGTTCAGGCAGTACACCGATAAACTCATCTTT

clone_size: few
v_call: TRDV1
d_call: TRDD3
j_call: TRDJ1
cdr3_aa: CALGKGLHGDTTDKLIF
cdr3_nt: TGTGCTCTTGGGAAGGGTCTACACGGGGATACTACCGATAAACTCATCTTT

clone_size: NA
v_call: TRDV1
d_call: NA
j_call: TRDJ1
cdr3_aa: CALGVLPVRDPPPYTDKLIF
cdr3_nt: TGTGCTCTTGGGGTGCTACCAGTACGGGATCCTCCCCCCTACACCGATAAACTCATCTTT

clone_size: few
v_call: TRDV1
d_call: TRDD3
j_call: TRDJ1
cdr3_aa: CALGELSPLGGPGKGDCKLIF
cdr3_nt: TGTGCTCTTGGGGAACTTTCCCCTCTGGGGGGACCGGGAAAGGGGGACTGTAAACTCATCTTT

clone_size: few
v_call: TRDV2
d_call: TRDD3
j_call: TRDJ1
cdr3_aa: CACDTFCTGGYFGLIF
cdr3_nt: TGTGCCTGTGACACCTTCTGTACTGGGGGATACTTTGGGCTCATCTTT